One and the same sample provided the 19 T cell receptor beta chains below, sequenced in a study of CD8 T cells in Susac syndrome. RNA totalling about 0.45 to 1 ug underwent reverse transcription with random hexamers. TCRdb passed the immunoSEQ multiplex PCR reads through MiXCR, listing each CDR3 protein once. In the table there are 200,000 to 250,000 distinct CDR3 sequences, roughly 96% of which are singletons. The sample was CD4+ T cells from PBMCs. These receptors all come from a human donor with multiple sclerosis.

The chain is built from TRBV12-3 or TRBV12-4 and TRBJ1-1, with no clear D. Trimming removed 5 bases at V and 0 bases at J, with 7 bases between. The CDR3 extends over 13 amino acids. DNA of the CDR3: TGTGCCAGCAGTATTAGCATGAACACTGAAGCTTTCTTT. This codes for CASSISMNTEAFF.

The rearrangement joins TRBV29-1 to TRBJ2-5; TRBD2 matches at 10 bases. The CDR3 is 15 residues long. Germline V gene data show CDR1 as SQVTM and CDR2 as ANQGSEA. V lost 1 base to trimming and J lost 1 base; unmatched junction nucleotides: 3. The DNA for the CDR3 is TGCAGCGTTGAAGGAGGACTAGCGGTCCAAGAGACCCAGTACTTC. Residues: CSVEGGLAVQETQYF.

The chain recombines TRBV29-1 with TRBJ2-7; D might be TRBD1 or TRBD2, each matching 5 bases. V lost 4 bases, J lost 1 base, and 23 bases lay in between. Germline V gene sequence: CDR1 SQVTM, CDR2 ANQGSEA. The length of the CDR3 is 17 residues. This CDR3 reads CSVGTHKRDVSSYEQYF. Here the CDR3 DNA reads TGCAGCGTTGGAACACACAAACGGGACGTGAGTTCCTACGAGCAGTACTTC.

The V call is TRBV10-3, the J call TRBJ2-3; TRBD2 agrees at 7 bases. CDR3 length: 14 residues. Germline loops: CDR1 ENHRY, CDR2 SYGVKD. The trim removed 7 bases at V and 0 bases at J, leaving 4 bases unmatched. The CDR3 DNA is TGTGCCATCAAACTAGCGCTAAGCACAGATACGCAGTATTTT. Encoded protein: CAIKLALSTDTQYF.

The chain uses TRBV24-1 and TRBJ2-5; D call uncertain. This CDR3 has 12 amino acids. Germline V gene data show CDR1 as KGHDR and CDR2 as SFDVKD. Trimming removed 3 bases at V and 7 bases at J, with 8 bases between. The CDR3 loop is CATSDLSGTQYF. CDR3 coding DNA: TGTGCCACCAGTGATCTCTCCGGGACCCAGTACTTC.

The chain joins TRBV20-1 to TRBJ2-4; D perhaps matches TRBD1 (6 bases). The CDR3 sequence is 16 residues long. The germline V gene has CDR1 DFQATT and CDR2 SNEGSKA (reference sequence). V lost 6 bases and J 3 bases, leaving 21 bases between the germline ends. The CDR3 DNA reads TGCAGTGCCCCACAGGCTGGCAGGGGTGGCAAAAACATTCAGTACTTC. Amino acid sequence: CSAPQAGRGGKNIQYF.

The V gene is TRBV20-1, the J gene TRBJ2-5; no clear D. CDR1 is DFQATT and CDR2 is SNEGSKA in the germline V gene (reference sequence). This CDR3 has 15 amino acids. Trimming stripped 2 bases from V and 5 bases from J, with 18 bases between. Here the CDR3 reads CSARKADLGWETQYF. CDR3 DNA sequence: TGCAGTGCTAGAAAGGCCGACCTCGGGTGGGAGACCCAGTACTTC.

The chain links TRBV2 to TRBJ2-5, with D hard to call. V was shortened by 11 bases and J by 5 bases, with 18 bases between the two germline ends. Per germline, CDR1 SNHLY and CDR2 FYNNEI. This CDR3 is built from 13 residues. CDR3 bases: TGTGCCGGCTCCCAAGGCCCTATCGAGACCCAGTACTTC. This translates into CAGSQGPIETQYF.

The V call is TRBV29-1, the J call TRBJ2-7, with 7 bases identical to TRBD1. The CDR3 totals 12 residues. Germline trimming cut 4 bases from V and 2 bases from J; bases unmatched to any gene: 2. Germline CDR1 reads SQVTM; CDR2 reads ANQGSEA. The CDR3 protein is CSVVQGTYEQYF. The CDR3 coding sequence is TGCAGCGTTGTACAGGGGACCTACGAGCAGTACTTC.

The V and J genes are TRBV18 and TRBJ2-6; D remains ambiguous. Germline V lookup: CDR1 KGHSH, CDR2 LQKENI. V lost 3 bases and J 1 base, leaving 10 bases between the germline ends. The CDR3 consists of 16 residues. CDR3 coding DNA: TGTGCCAGCTCACCCCTCCACGGATCTGGGGCCAACGTCCTGACTTTC. It translates to CASSPLHGSGANVLTF.

The chain links TRBV11-1 to TRBJ1-1; D ambiguous. CDR1 is SGHAT and CDR2 is FQDESV in the germline V gene (reference sequence). The CDR3 has 13 amino acids. Trimming took 8 bases from V and 3 from J, leaving 13 bases between them. DNA of the CDR3: TGTGCCAGCCAGTGGGTCCGGGACACTGAAGCTTTCTTT. Its translation: CASQWVRDTEAFF.

J is TRBJ1-1 and V is TRBV29-1; 9 bases are a match to TRBD1. CDR3 length: 16 amino acids. Losses at the gene ends were 4 bases for V and 1 base for J; bases not matched to a gene: 10. From germline, CDR1 is SQVTM and CDR2 ANQGSEA. CDR3 sequence reads: CSVGDQTGGANTEAFF. The CDR3 nucleotides read TGCAGCGTTGGGGACCAGACAGGGGGGGCGAACACTGAAGCTTTCTTT.

The chain joins TRBV3-1 to TRBJ1-1; D call uncertain. Per the germline V gene, CDR1 is LGHDT and CDR2 is YNNKEL (reference sequence). V lost 0 bases and J 4 bases, leaving 12 bases between the germline ends. This CDR3 is built from 15 residues. The chain's CDR3 is CASSQDDGRTTEAFF. The CDR3 DNA sequence: TGTGCCAGCAGCCAAGATGACGGGCGGACCACTGAAGCTTTCTTT.

The CDR3 nucleotides are TGCAGCGCTAGCTCCCGATGGGATACGCAGTATTTT. Translating it yields CSASSRWDTQYF. The chain uses TRBV29-1 and TRBJ2-3; maybe TRBD2 (5 bases). V lost 7 bases to trimming and J lost 6 bases, with 14 bases between them. This CDR3 is 12 amino acids long. In germline, CDR1 is SQVTM, CDR2 ANQGSEA.

V and J are TRBV29-1 and TRBJ2-2, with D possibly TRBD2 on 5 matching bases. This CDR3 spans 12 amino acids. CDR1 and CDR2 from the germline V gene are SQVTM and ANQGSEA. V shed 7 bases and J shed 8 bases, with 14 bases lying between them. In DNA, the CDR3 is TGCAGCGCAATCCGGGGTTCGGGGGAGCTGTTTTTT. It is translated as CSAIRGSGELFF.

The chain employs TRBV9 and TRBJ2-1; 8 bases map to TRBD1. The CDR3 spans 15 residues. The J segment lost 3 bases and the V segment lost 0 bases, leaving 2 bases of the junction unmatched. Germline CDR1 reads SGDLS; CDR2 reads YYNGEE. CDR3 in amino acids: CASSVVGTGYNEQFF. The DNA for the CDR3 is TGTGCCAGCAGCGTAGTCGGGACAGGCTACAATGAGCAGTTCTTC.

The chain recombines TRBV20-1 with TRBJ2-1, with 11 positions matching TRBD2. CDR3 length: 13 amino acids. Germline V gene lookup returns CDR1 DFQATT and CDR2 SNEGSKA (reference sequence). The trim removed 6 bases at V and 5 bases at J, leaving 3 bases unmatched. CDR3 in DNA: TGCAGTGCCACTAGCGGGAGAAACAATGAGCAGTTCTTC. Its protein product is CSATSGRNNEQFF.

This chain uses TRBV11-2 with TRBJ1-1, with D tentatively TRBD1 (5 bases). CDR3 size: 15 residues. Germline V gene sequence: CDR1 SGHAT, CDR2 FQNNGV. Trimming removed 7 bases from V and 3 bases from J, with 18 bases in between. CDR3 bases: TGTGCCAGCACCGGACTAGGGTGGGGGGACACTGAAGCTTTCTTT. Its protein product is CASTGLGWGDTEAFF.

The rearrangement links TRBV29-1 to TRBJ2-3; D possibly corresponds to TRBD2 (5 bases). The V end was cut by 4 bases, the J end by 4 bases, with 12 bases between. The CDR3 loop spans 13 amino acids. Germline V gives CDR1 SQVTM, CDR2 ANQGSEA. CDR3 nucleotide sequence: TGCAGCGTTGGAGGACTTCTTCCAGATACGCAGTATTTT. Translated, it gives CSVGGLLPDTQYF.